This T cell receptor beta chain was sequenced for a study of blood T cell repertoires in COVID-19. Study-wide background: T cells, B-cell-depleted T cells, or PBMCs provided the cDNA or gDNA that served as material.

The length of the CDR3 is 12 residues. Per germline, CDR1 KGHSH and CDR2 LQKENI. With 6 bases clipped from V and 5 bases from J, the junction kept 2 bases outside the gene matches. In the source study's methods: Estimated nucleated cell counts came from reference gene primer amplification. Using immunoSEQ multiplex PCR, the repertoire was profiled, and TCRdb retains in-frame clones only, with some absent. V and J calls and clone size come straight from that table; D and trimming were deduced from the DNA. Among 73,000 or so clones, about 91% were seen once, and the ten largest hold about 12%. The chain has TRBV18 and TRBJ2-5; TRBD2 matches 8 bases. The specimen was peripheral blood. This sequence was found in a human donor with active COVID-19. The donor label of this sample is uncertain. This CDR3 is CASSRGGETQYF. CDR3 in DNA: TGTGCCAGCTCCCGCGGGGGGGAGACCCAGTACTTC.